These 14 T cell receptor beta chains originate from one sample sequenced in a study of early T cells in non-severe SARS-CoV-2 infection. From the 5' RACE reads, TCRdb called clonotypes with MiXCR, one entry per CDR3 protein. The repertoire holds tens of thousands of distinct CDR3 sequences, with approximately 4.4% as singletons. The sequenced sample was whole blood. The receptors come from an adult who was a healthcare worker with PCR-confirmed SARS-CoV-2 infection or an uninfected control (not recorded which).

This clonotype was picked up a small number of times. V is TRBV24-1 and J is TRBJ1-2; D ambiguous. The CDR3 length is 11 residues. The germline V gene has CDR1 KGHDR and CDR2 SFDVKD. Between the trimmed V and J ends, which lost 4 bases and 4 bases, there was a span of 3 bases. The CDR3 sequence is CATSDGYGYTF. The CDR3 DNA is TGTGCCACCAGTGACGGCTATGGCTACACCTTC.

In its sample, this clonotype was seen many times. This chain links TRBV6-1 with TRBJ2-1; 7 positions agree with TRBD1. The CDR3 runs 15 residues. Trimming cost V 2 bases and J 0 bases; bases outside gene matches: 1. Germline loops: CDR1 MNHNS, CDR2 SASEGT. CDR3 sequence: CASSEPGGSYNEQFF. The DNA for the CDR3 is TGTGCCAGCAGTGAACCAGGGGGCTCCTACAATGAGCAGTTCTTC.

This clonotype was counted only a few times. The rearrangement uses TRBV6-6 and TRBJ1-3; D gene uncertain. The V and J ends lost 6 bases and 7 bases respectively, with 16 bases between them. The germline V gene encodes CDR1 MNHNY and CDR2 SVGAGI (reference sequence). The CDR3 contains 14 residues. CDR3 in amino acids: CASSSRTRGNTIYF. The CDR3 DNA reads TGTGCCAGCAGCTCCCGGACTCGCGGGAACACCATATATTTT.

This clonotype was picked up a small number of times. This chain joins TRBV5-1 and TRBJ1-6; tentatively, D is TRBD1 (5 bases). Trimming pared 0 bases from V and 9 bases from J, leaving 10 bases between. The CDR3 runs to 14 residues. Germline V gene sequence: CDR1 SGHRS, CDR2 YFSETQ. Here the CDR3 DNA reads TGCGCCAGCAGCTTGGAAGGGAGGGGTTCACCCCTCCACTTT. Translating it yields CASSLEGRGSPLHF.

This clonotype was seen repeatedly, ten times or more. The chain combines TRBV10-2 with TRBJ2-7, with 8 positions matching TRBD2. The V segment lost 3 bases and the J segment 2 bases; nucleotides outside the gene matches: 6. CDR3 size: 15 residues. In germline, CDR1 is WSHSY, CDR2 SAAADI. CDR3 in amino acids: CASSDPSGGPYEQYF. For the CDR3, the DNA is TGCGCCAGCAGTGACCCCAGCGGGGGCCCCTACGAGCAGTACTTC.

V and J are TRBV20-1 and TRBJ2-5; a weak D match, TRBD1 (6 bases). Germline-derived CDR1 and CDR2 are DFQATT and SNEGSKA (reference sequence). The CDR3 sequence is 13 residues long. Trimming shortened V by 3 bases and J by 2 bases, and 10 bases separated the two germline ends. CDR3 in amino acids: CSASGDMQETQYF. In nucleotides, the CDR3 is TGCAGTGCTAGCGGGGACATGCAAGAGACCCAGTACTTC.

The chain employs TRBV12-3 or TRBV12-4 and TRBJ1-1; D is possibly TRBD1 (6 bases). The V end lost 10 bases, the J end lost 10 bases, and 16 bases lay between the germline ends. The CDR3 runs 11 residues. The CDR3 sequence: CAITRGVGAFF. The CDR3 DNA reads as TGTGCCATTACGAGGGGGGTTGGAGCTTTCTTT.

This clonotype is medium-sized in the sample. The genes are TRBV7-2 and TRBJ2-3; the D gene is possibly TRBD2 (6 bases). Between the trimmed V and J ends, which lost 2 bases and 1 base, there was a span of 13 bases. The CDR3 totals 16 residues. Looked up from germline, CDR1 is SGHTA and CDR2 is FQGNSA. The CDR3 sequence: CASSLYRGGGTDTQYF. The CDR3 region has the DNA TGTGCCAGCAGCTTATATCGGGGCGGGGGCACAGATACGCAGTATTTT.

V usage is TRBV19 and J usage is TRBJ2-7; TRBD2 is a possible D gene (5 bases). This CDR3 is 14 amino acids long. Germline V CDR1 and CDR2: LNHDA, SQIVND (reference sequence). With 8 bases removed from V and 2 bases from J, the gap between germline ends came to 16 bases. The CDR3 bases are TGTGCCAGTGGAGGACGGGCGGAACCCTACGAGCAGTACTTC. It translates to CASGGRAEPYEQYF. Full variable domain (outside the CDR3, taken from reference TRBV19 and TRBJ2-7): DGGITQSPKYLFRKEGQNVTLSCEQNLNHDAMYWYRQDPGQGLRLIYYSQIVNDFQKGDIAEGYSVSREKKESFPLTVTSAQKNPTAFYLCASGGRAEPYEQYFGPGTRLTVT.

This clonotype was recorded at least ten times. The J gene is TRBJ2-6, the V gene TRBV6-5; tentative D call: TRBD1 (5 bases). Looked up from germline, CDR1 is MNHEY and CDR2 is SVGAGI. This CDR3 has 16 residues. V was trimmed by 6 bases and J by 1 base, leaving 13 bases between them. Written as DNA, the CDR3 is TGTGCCAGCAGCCGTGGGGCAGGGTCTGGGGCCAACGTCCTGACTTTC. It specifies CASSRGAGSGANVLTF.

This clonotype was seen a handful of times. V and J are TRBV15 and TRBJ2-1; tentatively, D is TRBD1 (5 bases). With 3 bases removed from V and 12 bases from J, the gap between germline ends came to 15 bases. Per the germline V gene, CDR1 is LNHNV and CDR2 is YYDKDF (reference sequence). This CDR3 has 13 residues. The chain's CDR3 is CATSRGTETVQFF. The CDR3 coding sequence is TGTGCCACCAGCAGGGGTACTGAGACAGTGCAGTTCTTC.

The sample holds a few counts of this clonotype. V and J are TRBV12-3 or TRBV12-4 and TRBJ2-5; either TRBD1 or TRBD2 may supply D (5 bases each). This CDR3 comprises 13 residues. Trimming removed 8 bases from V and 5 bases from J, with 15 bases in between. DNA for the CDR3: TGTGCCAGCGGGACCCCAGCTGAGGAGACCCAGTACTTC. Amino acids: CASGTPAEETQYF.

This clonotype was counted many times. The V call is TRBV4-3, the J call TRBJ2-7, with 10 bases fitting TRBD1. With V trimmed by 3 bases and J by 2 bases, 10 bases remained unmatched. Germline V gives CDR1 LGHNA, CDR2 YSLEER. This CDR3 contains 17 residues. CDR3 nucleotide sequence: TGCGCCAGCAGCCATGACGAAGGGACAGGGGAAACCTACGAGCAGTACTTC. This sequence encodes CASSHDEGTGETYEQYF.

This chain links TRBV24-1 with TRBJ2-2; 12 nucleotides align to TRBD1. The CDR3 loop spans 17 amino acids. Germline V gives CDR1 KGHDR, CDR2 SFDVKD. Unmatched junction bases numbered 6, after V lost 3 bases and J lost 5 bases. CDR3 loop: CATSDPPGQGATGELFF. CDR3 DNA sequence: TGTGCCACCAGTGATCCACCGGGACAGGGGGCGACCGGGGAGCTGTTTTTT.